These 12 T cell receptor beta chains were all obtained from the same sample, sequenced in a study of sequential checkpoint blockade in melanoma. As for treatment: randomized to nivolumab then ipilimumab (arm A) or the reverse (arm B). Data came from immunoSEQ multiplex PCR; TCRdb stores just in-frame clones and leaves some out. The data show roughly 20,000 clones, around four fifths seen once. The input for sequencing was CD8+ T cells sorted from blood (inferred from file names), taken from a patient given nivolumab and ipilimumab in sequence. These receptors were taken from a human donor with melanoma.

This clone was detected only once. This chain joins TRBV27 and TRBJ1-2; 12 bases match TRBD1. The J segment lost 6 bases and the V segment lost 0 bases, leaving 2 bases of the junction unmatched. CDR3 length equals 15 residues. The germline gives CDR1 MNHEY, CDR2 SMNVEV (reference sequence). CDR3 sequence: CASSLSGTGGDGYTF. In DNA form, the CDR3 reads TGTGCCAGCAGTTTATCCGGGACAGGGGGCGATGGCTACACCTTC.

This chain joins TRBV7-9 and TRBJ1-4, with D perhaps TRBD1 (6 bases). The CDR3 is 14 amino acids. The ends were cut back, 5 bases at V and 7 bases at J, with 14 bases in the middle. Per the germline V gene, CDR1 is SEHNR and CDR2 is FQNEAQ (reference sequence). In DNA, the CDR3 is TGTGCCAGCAGCGCTGCGGACAGCGCTGAAAAACTGTTTTTT. The encoded protein is CASSAADSAEKLFF.

This clone was detected a few times. The chain joins TRBV6-6 to TRBJ1-1; D remains ambiguous. CDR1 is MNHNY and CDR2 is SVGAGI in the germline V gene (reference sequence). V dropped 4 bases and J dropped 11 bases, with 11 bases sitting between them. The CDR3 covers 11 residues. The DNA for the CDR3 is TGTGCCAGCAGTTCGGGCCCGGGGGCTTTCTTT. This gives the protein CASSSGPGAFF.

V and J are TRBV6-1 and TRBJ2-7; 9 bases agree with TRBD2. The germline gives CDR1 MNHNS, CDR2 SASEGT. Unmatched junction bases numbered 10, after V lost 2 bases and J lost 5 bases. CDR3 length: 16 residues. The CDR3 loop is CASSEWRGGRGNEQYF. CDR3 sequence (DNA): TGTGCCAGCAGTGAATGGCGGGGGGGCCGAGGCAACGAGCAGTACTTC.

This chain links TRBV6-5 with TRBJ2-3; D may be TRBD1 (6 bases). V lost 4 bases, J lost 3 bases, and 17 bases lay in between. From germline, CDR1 is MNHEY and CDR2 SVGAGI. This CDR3 contains 16 residues. The CDR3 sequence is CASSFARGFGTDTQYF. Written as DNA, the CDR3 is TGTGCCAGCAGTTTCGCCAGGGGATTTGGGACAGATACGCAGTATTTT.

J is TRBJ2-3 and V is TRBV9; D may be TRBD2 (5 bases). Trimming took off 4 bases at V and 2 bases at J, with 17 bases between the two ends. This CDR3 comprises 16 residues. From germline, CDR1 is SGDLS and CDR2 YYNGEE. The DNA for the CDR3 is TGTGCCAGCAGCCCCCGAGGGCGGTACTCCACAGATACGCAGTATTTT. Encoded protein: CASSPRGRYSTDTQYF.

The rearrangement uses TRBV13 and TRBJ2-1; TRBD2 agrees at 12 bases. The CDR3 sequence is 15 residues long. Germline loops: CDR1 PRHDT, CDR2 FYEKMQ (reference sequence). Trimming took 3 bases from V and 7 from J; bases not matched to a gene: 4. CDR3 DNA sequence: TGTGCCAGCAGCTTGCCGACTAGCGGGAGTAATGAGCAGTTCTTC. This encodes CASSLPTSGSNEQFF.

This clone was seen a handful of times. The chain recombines TRBV5-1 with TRBJ2-3; D may be TRBD2 (7 bases). Germline values: CDR1 SGHRS, CDR2 YFSETQ. Trimming stripped 4 bases from V and 4 bases from J, with 13 bases between. The CDR3 spans 14 residues. The CDR3 is CASSPEGGADTQYF. In DNA form, the CDR3 reads TGCGCCAGCAGCCCGGAAGGGGGGGCAGATACGCAGTATTTT.

The genes are TRBV6-5 and TRBJ1-4; 8 bases fit TRBD1. Per the germline V gene, CDR1 is MNHEY and CDR2 is SVGAGI. CDR3 length: 14 residues. V was pared by 6 bases and J by 6 bases, with 6 bases of the junction left unmatched. The CDR3 protein is CASSSTGAHEKLFF. Written as DNA, the CDR3 is TGTGCCAGCAGCTCGACAGGGGCCCATGAAAAACTGTTTTTT.

This clone was found once. The chain employs TRBV27 and TRBJ2-7; 12 bases line up with TRBD2. This CDR3 has 14 amino acids. The J segment lost 7 bases and the V segment lost 9 bases, leaving 10 bases of the junction unmatched. Germline CDR1 MNHEY, CDR2 SMNVEV (reference sequence). CDR3 DNA sequence: TGTGCCAGTCTCCCGGGACTAGCGGGCGGTGAGCAGTACTTC. Its protein is CASLPGLAGGEQYF.

This chain links TRBV2 with TRBJ2-5; 8 bases map to TRBD2. J lost 0 bases, V lost 2 bases, and 8 bases had no gene match. This CDR3 spans 17 amino acids. Germline CDR1 SNHLY, CDR2 FYNNEI. CDR3 sequence reads: CASSEMMSSGYQETQYF. In nucleotides, the CDR3 is TGTGCCAGCAGTGAAATGATGTCTAGCGGGTACCAAGAGACCCAGTACTTC.

The CDR3 loop reads CASSTPDRVREQYF. In nucleotides, the CDR3 is TGTGCCAGCTCAACCCCCGACAGGGTTCGAGAGCAGTACTTC. The V call is TRBV18, the J call TRBJ2-5; 7 nucleotides align to TRBD1. Germline V gives CDR1 KGHSH, CDR2 LQKENI. The CDR3 is 14 amino acids. V lost 5 bases, J lost 11 bases, and 14 bases stayed unmatched.